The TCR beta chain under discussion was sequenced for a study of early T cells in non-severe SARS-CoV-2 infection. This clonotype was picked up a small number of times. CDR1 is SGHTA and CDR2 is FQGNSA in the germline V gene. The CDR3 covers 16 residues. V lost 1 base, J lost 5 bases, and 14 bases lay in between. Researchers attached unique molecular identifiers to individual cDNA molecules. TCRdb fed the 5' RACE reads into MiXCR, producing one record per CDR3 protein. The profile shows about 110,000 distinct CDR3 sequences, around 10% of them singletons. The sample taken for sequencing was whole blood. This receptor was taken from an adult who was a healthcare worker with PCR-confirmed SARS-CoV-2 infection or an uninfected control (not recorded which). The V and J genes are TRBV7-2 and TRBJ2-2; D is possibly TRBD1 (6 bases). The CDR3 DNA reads TGTGCCAGCAGCTTAGACCACAGAGGGGGAACCGGGGAGCTGTTTTTT. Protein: CASSLDHRGGTGELFF.